One and the same sample provided the 23 T cell receptor beta chains below, sequenced in a study of regulatory T cells in long-lasting Graves disease. This sample's time point: persistent/refractory GD, antithyroid drugs over 5 years with positive TRAb. Scientists built the TCR library using RNA that was extracted from PBMCs. TCR beta libraries were built with iRepertoire HTBI primers and Arm-PCR of CDR3 regions. From the multiplex PCR reads, TCRdb called clonotypes with MiXCR, one entry per CDR3 protein. The data show 350,000 to 450,000 distinct CDR3 sequences, around 20% seen once. The sample consisted of peripheral blood mononuclear cells (PBMCs), taken when the disease was refractory, from a patient treated with antithyroid drugs. The source is a female donor with Graves disease.

This chain joins TRBV9 and TRBJ2-2, with 8 bases identical to TRBD1. The V and J ends lost 5 bases and 5 bases, in that order; junction bases with no gene match: 14. The length of the CDR3 is 17 residues. Germline assignment: CDR1 SGDLS and CDR2 YYNGEE. The CDR3: CASRAPSGGDVTGELFF. In DNA, the CDR3 is TGTGCCAGCAGAGCACCTTCAGGGGGCGATGTTACCGGGGAGCTGTTTTTT.

The chain couples TRBV18 to TRBJ1-1, with D uncertain. Trimming removed 6 bases at V and 3 bases at J, with 17 bases between. CDR3 size: 15 residues. The V gene's germline CDR1 is KGHSH and CDR2 LQKENI. The CDR3 DNA reads as TGTGCCAGCTCCCCCGTGGAAGTCTCTTACACTGAAGCTTTCTTT. Translating gives CASSPVEVSYTEAFF.

On this clonotype itself: A read error may be the cause here, since a much bigger clone is one base away. This chain uses TRBV11-2 with TRBJ2-5, with D unresolved. Trimming stripped 5 bases from V and 1 base from J, with 20 bases between. The CDR3 extends over 17 amino acids. Germline V CDR1 and CDR2: SGHAT, FQNNGV. The CDR3 coding sequence is TGTGCCAGCAGCCCAAACCCCGTAAGACCTTTCCAAGAGACCCAGTACTTC. Protein product: CASSPNPVRPFQETQYF.

This clonotype was recorded many times. The chain combines TRBV12-3 or TRBV12-4 with TRBJ2-5, with D possibly being TRBD1 (5 bases). V lost 3 bases and J 7 bases, leaving 15 bases between the germline ends. This CDR3 is 14 amino acids long. DNA for the CDR3: TGTGCCAGCAGTTTGTCGCAGGGCTTAGTGACCCAGTACTTC. It is translated as CASSLSQGLVTQYF.

Regarding this clonotype: Possible read error: a much larger clone is one base away. The chain employs TRBV3-1 and TRBJ2-4; D gene ambiguous. V dropped 4 bases and J dropped 8 bases, with 15 bases sitting between them. Germline-derived CDR1 and CDR2 are LGHDT and YNNKEL (reference sequence). The CDR3 is made up of 14 amino acids. The CDR3 nucleotides read TGTGCCAGCAGCCTAGCAGTCTCCGCAGACATTCAGTACTTC. Protein product: CASSLAVSADIQYF.

This clonotype was seen a few times. J is TRBJ1-1 and V is TRBV7-9, with 7 bases lining up with TRBD1. V gave up 1 base and J gave up 4 bases; unmatched junction bases: 12. The CDR3 extends over 17 amino acids. Germline values: CDR1 SEHNR, CDR2 FQNEAQ (reference sequence). The CDR3, as DNA: TGTGCCAGCAGCTTAGATCAGACAGGGTTCAGGGTCACTGAAGCTTTCTTT. This encodes CASSLDQTGFRVTEAFF.

This clonotype has at least ten counts. V and J are TRBV7-9 and TRBJ2-5; 11 bases align to TRBD2. V shed 4 bases and J 2 bases; nucleotides not matched to a gene: 3. There are 15 residues in the CDR3. Germline lookup yields CDR1 SEHNR and CDR2 FQNEAQ (reference sequence). The CDR3 DNA sequence: TGTGCCAGCAGCTACGGGACTAGCGGACAAGAGACCCAGTACTTC. Translation gives CASSYGTSGQETQYF.

This clonotype came up many times. The genes are TRBV7-8 and TRBJ1-2; D is uncertain. The V and J ends lost 5 bases and 4 bases respectively, with 17 bases between them. CDR1 is SGHVS, CDR2 FQNEAQ, per germline. This CDR3 has 15 residues. The CDR3 loop reads CASSPAGGVTYGYTF. In DNA form, the CDR3 reads TGTGCCAGCAGCCCTGCTGGAGGAGTGACCTATGGCTACACCTTC.

This clonotype is a singleton in its sample. A much larger clone differs by one base, so this may be a read error. V usage is TRBV7-8 and J usage is TRBJ1-2, with a weak D call TRBD1 (6 bases). This CDR3 is built from 13 residues. The germline V gene encodes CDR1 SGHVS and CDR2 FQNEAQ. The CDR3 here is CVSSHREDYGYTF. The CDR3 bases are TGTGTCAGCAGCCACAGGGAGGACTATGGCTACACCTTC.

A note on this clonotype: Its ends do not fully match the called genes, so a read error is possible. The rearrangement joins TRBV7-2 to TRBJ2-1, with 13 bases matching TRBD2. CDR3 length equals 15 residues. Germline V CDR1 and CDR2: SGHTA, FQGNSA. The CDR3 is CASSLGTSGSGEQLF. The CDR3 coding sequence is TGTGCCAGCAGCTTAGGGACTAGCGGGAGTGGTGAGCAGCTCTTC.

This clonotype was seen a handful of times. This sequence joins TRBV20-1 and TRBJ1-2; the D gene is possibly TRBD1 (5 bases). The CDR3 sequence is 11 residues long. CDR1 DFQATT and CDR2 SNEGSKA come from the germline V gene (reference sequence). Trimming took 6 bases from V and 7 from J, leaving 12 bases between them. The CDR3 region has the DNA TGCAGTGCACGCAGGGAGGGTGGCTACACCTTC. The encoded protein is CSARREGGYTF.

In its sample, this clonotype was seen a few times. The chain links TRBV28 to TRBJ2-7, with D perhaps assigned TRBD1 or TRBD2 (7 bases each). V lost 1 base, J lost 8 bases, and 15 bases lay in between. Germline-derived CDR1 and CDR2 are MDHEN and SYDVKM. The CDR3 runs to 14 residues. The CDR3 sequence: CASSLSPGGVKQYF. The CDR3 DNA follows: TGTGCCAGCAGTTTATCCCCAGGGGGGGTCAAGCAGTACTTC.

This clonotype appeared a few times. This sequence joins TRBV19 and TRBJ2-2, with 7 bases aligning to TRBD1. Losses at the gene ends were 6 bases for V and 5 bases for J; bases not matched to a gene: 9. Germline CDR1 and CDR2: LNHDA and SQIVND (reference sequence). CDR3 length: 15 residues. The chain's CDR3 is CASRVGDRVTGELFF. The CDR3 DNA reads TGTGCCAGTAGGGTTGGTGACAGGGTAACCGGGGAGCTGTTTTTT.

The V call is TRBV28, the J call TRBJ2-7; D gene ambiguous. Germline V gene sequence: CDR1 MDHEN, CDR2 SYDVKM. The CDR3 is 13 amino acids. Trimming pared 7 bases from V and 5 bases from J, leaving 15 bases between. CDR3 loop: CASKPPGVHEQYF. The CDR3 DNA reads as TGTGCCAGCAAGCCTCCTGGTGTCCACGAGCAGTACTTC.

This clonotype was detected only a few times. The chain recombines TRBV9 with TRBJ2-2, with D possibly matching TRBD1 (5 bases). The V and J ends lost 0 bases and 4 bases respectively, with 13 bases between them. CDR1 is SGDLS, CDR2 YYNGEE, per germline. This CDR3 is 16 amino acids long. The CDR3 sequence: CASSVEQGLATGELFF. CDR3 nucleotide sequence: TGTGCCAGCAGCGTAGAGCAGGGATTGGCCACCGGGGAGCTGTTTTTT.

The sample holds many counts of this clonotype. The chain links TRBV20-1 to TRBJ2-5; 10 bases line up with TRBD2. The J segment lost 4 bases and the V segment lost 0 bases, leaving 8 bases of the junction unmatched. This CDR3 has 16 residues. Germline V gene data show CDR1 as DFQATT and CDR2 as SNEGSKA (reference sequence). CDR3 protein: CSAREISGRRGETQYF. For the CDR3, the DNA is TGCAGTGCTAGAGAGATTAGCGGGAGGCGGGGAGAGACCCAGTACTTC.

This clonotype has a handful of counts. This sequence joins TRBV10-3 and TRBJ2-2, with D unclear. Germline-derived CDR1 and CDR2 are ENHRY and SYGVKD. Deletions cut 7 bases from V and 4 bases from J, with 4 bases between. The CDR3 runs 11 residues. The CDR3 is CAIMVTGELFF. Here the CDR3 DNA reads TGTGCCATCATGGTCACCGGGGAGCTGTTTTTT.

The J gene is TRBJ1-6, the V gene TRBV12-3 or TRBV12-4, with D unresolved. Deletions cut 5 bases from V and 0 bases from J, with 8 bases between. The CDR3 has 15 residues. The chain's CDR3 is CASSPGNSYNSPLHF. CDR3 DNA sequence: TGTGCCAGCAGTCCAGGAAACTCCTATAATTCACCCCTCCACTTT.

This clonotype was counted ten times or more. The chain has TRBV7-8 and TRBJ1-1; D unclear. Germline lookup yields CDR1 SGHVS and CDR2 FQNEAQ. The CDR3 has 15 residues. Trimming cost V 1 base and J 0 bases, with 9 bases left between them. This CDR3 reads CASSLDVRMNTEAFF. In DNA, the CDR3 is TGTGCCAGCAGCTTAGATGTCAGAATGAACACTGAAGCTTTCTTT.

V is TRBV29-1 and J is TRBJ1-1, with D tentatively TRBD1 (6 bases). The V end lost 4 bases, the J end lost 3 bases, and 9 bases lay between the germline ends. The CDR3 has 12 residues. The germline V gene encodes CDR1 SQVTM and CDR2 ANQGSEA. In nucleotides, the CDR3 is TGCAGCGTTGCTACAGGGTACACTGAAGCTTTCTTT. Translating gives CSVATGYTEAFF.

A few counts support this clonotype. The chain joins TRBV28 to TRBJ2-7, with D perhaps assigned TRBD1 or TRBD2 (6 bases each). The CDR3 is made up of 14 amino acids. Germline V gives CDR1 MDHEN, CDR2 SYDVKM. Trimming removed 7 bases from V and 2 bases from J, with 15 bases in between. The CDR3 reads CASIAARGPYEQYF. CDR3 nucleotide sequence: TGTGCCAGCATAGCGGCCAGGGGTCCCTACGAGCAGTACTTC.

This clonotype was detected a few times. Mismatch with germline at one junction end may stem from a read error. The CDR3 DNA reads as TGTGCCAGCGGCTTCGGGGGCTACCACAATGAGCAGTTCTTC. This sequence encodes CASGFGGYHNEQFF. The J gene is TRBJ2-1, the V gene TRBV7-2; D tentatively reads TRBD1 or TRBD2 (6 bases each). Looked up from germline, CDR1 is SGHTA and CDR2 is FQGNSA. This CDR3 has 14 amino acids.

This clonotype was picked up a small number of times. J is TRBJ2-2 and V is TRBV10-1; either TRBD1 or TRBD2 may fit D (5 bases each). The V gene's germline CDR1 is WNHNN and CDR2 SYGVQD (reference sequence). The CDR3 is 16 amino acids. V shed 8 bases and J shed 4 bases, with 20 bases lying between them. The CDR3 coding sequence is TGCGCCAGCTCCCGAGTGGGGGATTGGGGCACCGGGGAGCTGTTTTTT. Encoded protein: CASSRVGDWGTGELFF.